Listed below are T cell receptor beta chains from one sample, sequenced in a study of control samples from healthy donors and cancer patients. TCRdb's copy holds only in-frame clones and misses some; the assay was immunoSEQ multiplex PCR. The sample lists some 120,000 clones; 88% were seen once. Source material: blood. The receptors were sampled from a woman aged 70-85 years in good health. Both conserved end residues are part of each CDR3. D genes are given only for firm matches. Size is stated for part of the rows, as once, few or many counts, or as a class when the clone is expanded.

J gene: TRBJ1-1
V gene: TRBV18
clone size: .
D gene: .
CDR3 DNA: TGTGCCAGCTCACCAAGGGAGATGGCCACTGAAGCTTTCTTT
CDR3 protein: CASSPREMATEAFF

J gene: TRBJ2-2
V gene: TRBV12-3/TRBV12-4
clone size: .
D gene: .
CDR3 DNA: TGTGCCAGCAGCCCCGCTAAAGAGCTGTTTTTT
CDR3 protein: CASSPAKELFF

J gene: TRBJ1-2
V gene: TRBV5-1
clone size: .
D gene: TRBD1
CDR3 DNA: TGCGCCAGCAGCCCGGGGACAGCATATGGCTACACCTTC
CDR3 protein: CASSPGTAYGYTF

J gene: TRBJ2-5
V gene: TRBV3-1/TRBV3-2
clone size: .
D gene: TRBD1
CDR3 DNA: TGTGCCAGCAGCCAAAACAGGGGGCAGGAGACCCAGTACTTC
CDR3 protein: CASSQNRGQETQYF

J gene: TRBJ2-1
V gene: TRBV11-3
clone size: .
D gene: .
CDR3 DNA: TGTGCCAGCAGCTGGGGGTACAATGAGCAGTTCTTC
CDR3 protein: CASSWGYNEQFF

J gene: TRBJ2-3
V gene: TRBV27
clone size: .
D gene: .
CDR3 DNA: TGTGCCAGCAGTTCCCCGTGGGGCACAGGTACGCAGTATTTT
CDR3 protein: CASSSPWGTGTQYF

J gene: TRBJ2-6
V gene: TRBV27
clone size: .
D gene: TRBD2
CDR3 DNA: TGTGCCAGCAGTGGGGGAGGGTTTACTGGGGCCAACGTCCTGACTTTC
CDR3 protein: CASSGGGFTGANVLTF

J gene: TRBJ1-5
V gene: TRBV2
clone size: once
D gene: TRBD1
CDR3 DNA: TGTGCCAGCAGCCTCGGACAGGAGGGGCAGCCCCAGCATTTT
CDR3 protein: CASSLGQEGQPQHF

J gene: TRBJ1-3
V gene: TRBV2
clone size: .
D gene: TRBD1
CDR3 DNA: TGTGCCAGCAGCGCAGGGGGATTGAACACCATATATTTT
CDR3 protein: CASSAGGLNTIYF

J gene: TRBJ2-5
V gene: TRBV3-1/TRBV3-2
clone size: .
D gene: .
CDR3 DNA: TGTGCCAGCAGCCTTGGGACCCAAGAGACCCAGTACTTC
CDR3 protein: CASSLGTQETQYF

J gene: TRBJ2-6
V gene: TRBV7-9
clone size: once
D gene: .
CDR3 DNA: TGTGCCAGCAGCTCCGGGGCATCGGGGGCCAACGTCCTGACTTTC
CDR3 protein: CASSSGASGANVLTF

J gene: TRBJ2-2
V gene: TRBV15
clone size: few
D gene: .
CDR3 DNA: TGTGCCACCAGCAGAGAAACCAGCGTGGCGGAGCTGTTTTTT
CDR3 protein: CATSRETSVAELFF

J gene: TRBJ2-3
V gene: TRBV6-4
clone size: .
D gene: .
CDR3 DNA: TGTGCCAGCAGTGTCCAATTTAGCACAGATACGCAGTATTTT
CDR3 protein: CASSVQFSTDTQYF

J gene: TRBJ2-5
V gene: TRBV6-5
clone size: .
D gene: .
CDR3 DNA: TGTGCCAGCACCCAGGAAGAGTTCCAAGAGACCCAGTACTTC
CDR3 protein: CASTQEEFQETQYF

J gene: TRBJ1-1
V gene: TRBV4-2
clone size: .
D gene: .
CDR3 DNA: TGTGCCAGCAGCCAGAAAGCCCTGGGAAGAAACACTGAAGCTTTCTTT
CDR3 protein: CASSQKALGRNTEAFF

J gene: TRBJ1-2
V gene: TRBV6-6
clone size: .
D gene: .
CDR3 DNA: TGTGCCAGCAGTGTAAGCGGGCAAGGCTACACCTTC
CDR3 protein: CASSVSGQGYTF

J gene: TRBJ1-6
V gene: TRBV6-5
clone size: .
D gene: TRBD1
CDR3 DNA: TGTGCCAGCAGTTCCTCCGGGACAGGGGATTCACCCCTCCACTTT
CDR3 protein: CASSSSGTGDSPLHF

J gene: TRBJ2-1
V gene: TRBV4-3
clone size: .
D gene: .
CDR3 DNA: TGCGCCAGCAGCCAAAGGGGAGACCGGCCCCCGTTCAATGAGCAGTTCTTC
CDR3 protein: CASSQRGDRPPFNEQFF

J gene: TRBJ2-2
V gene: TRBV6-7
clone size: .
D gene: .
CDR3 DNA: TGTGCCAGCAGTTTGAATACCTCCCCCGGGGAGCTGTTTTTT
CDR3 protein: CASSLNTSPGELFF

J gene: TRBJ1-2
V gene: TRBV4-3
clone size: .
D gene: .
CDR3 DNA: TGCGCCAGCACGCCTCGGCGGGGGTACTATGGCTACACCTTC
CDR3 protein: CASTPRRGYYGYTF

J gene: TRBJ1-3
V gene: TRBV6-5
clone size: .
D gene: .
CDR3 DNA: TGTGCCAGCAGTTACTCCTGGGTACACTCTGGAAACACCATATATTTT
CDR3 protein: CASSYSWVHSGNTIYF

J gene: TRBJ1-4
V gene: TRBV6-5
clone size: .
D gene: TRBD1
CDR3 DNA: TGTGCCAGCAGCTCGGCCGGGACAGGGGATCGAAAACTGTTTTTT
CDR3 protein: CASSSAGTGDRKLFF

J gene: TRBJ2-3
V gene: TRBV19
clone size: .
D gene: .
CDR3 DNA: TGTGCCAGTAGTTCCCCCGGACGCACAGATACGCAGTATTTT
CDR3 protein: CASSSPGRTDTQYF

J gene: TRBJ2-7
V gene: TRBV9
clone size: few
D gene: .
CDR3 DNA: TGTGCCAGCAGCGTATTACCAGGGGACTCCTACGAGCAGTACTTC
CDR3 protein: CASSVLPGDSYEQYF

J gene: TRBJ2-1
V gene: TRBV6-2/TRBV6-3
clone size: .
D gene: .
CDR3 DNA: TGTGCCAGCACCCCCCCCGGGCAGGTCTACAATGAGCAGTTCTTC
CDR3 protein: CASTPPGQVYNEQFF

J gene: TRBJ1-1
V gene: TRBV5-1
clone size: .
D gene: .
CDR3 DNA: TGCGCCAGCCAACTAGAACCGACGGTGAACACTGAAGCTTTCTTT
CDR3 protein: CASQLEPTVNTEAFF

J gene: TRBJ1-1
V gene: TRBV6-5
clone size: .
D gene: TRBD1
CDR3 DNA: TGTGCCAGCAGTTACGGGACAGGTGGGACTGAAGCTTTCTTT
CDR3 protein: CASSYGTGGTEAFF

J gene: TRBJ2-1
V gene: TRBV3-1/TRBV3-2
clone size: .
D gene: TRBD2
CDR3 DNA: TGTGCCAGCAGCCGAGCCGGGGGGGAGGAGTTCTTC
CDR3 protein: CASSRAGGEEFF

J gene: TRBJ1-5
V gene: TRBV6-2/TRBV6-3
clone size: once
D gene: .
CDR3 DNA: TGTGCCAGCAGTTACCTTAGGGGGAGCAATCAGCCCCAGCATTTT
CDR3 protein: CASSYLRGSNQPQHF

J gene: TRBJ2-7
V gene: TRBV6-2/TRBV6-3
clone size: .
D gene: TRBD2
CDR3 DNA: TGTGCCAGCAGTTACGGGACTACTTACGAGCAGTACTTC
CDR3 protein: CASSYGTTYEQYF